This entry is about one TCR beta chain. The antigen remains undetermined. V was cut by 4 bases and J by 7 bases, with 11 bases left in between. Germline-derived CDR1 and CDR2 are MNHEY and SVGAGI. CDR3 length: 13 amino acids. These data originate in a study of naive and memory T cell subsets. General study results and limits: Diversity fell and Gini index rose from naive through CM, EM, EMRA. Naive and memory repertoire findings lacked a ground truth for validation. Possibly reflecting memory cells re-expressing CD45RA, a few larger clonotypes occurred in naive repertoires, especially CD8.

Both TRBC1 and TRBC2 were covered by a beta constant-region primer of two equimolar oligonucleotides. Ligated cDNA was amplified by four rounds of PCR with nested alpha and beta constant-region primers and SP2. TCRdb re-called the UMI-ligation and nested PCR reads with MiXCR, one entry per CDR3 protein. The profile shows 120,000 to 150,000 distinct CDR3 sequences, about a fifth of them singletons. The chain employs TRBV6-5 and TRBJ2-1; no definite D call. Sequenced sample: naive CD8+ T cells from blood. The clonotype was recovered from a human donor in good health. The CDR3 nucleotides read TGTGCCAGCAGTTCCTTGGTAGTGAATGAGCAGTTCTTC. It translates to CASSSLVVNEQFF.